The clone carrying this T cell receptor (beta chain) was seen a single time. The target antigen is unknown. Clones were read by immunoSEQ multiplex PCR, and TCRdb kept only the in-frame ones, dropping some. The sample lists about 350,000 clones, 80% to 90% seen once, with 3.3% in the top ten. Specified treatment: roughly 18 received Ad26.COV2.S at low or high dose, single or two shots; roughly five received placebo; per-sample allocation not given. Collection of samples fell on day 63 after the first vaccine or placebo injection. This sample was taken from a study of Ad26.COV2.S vaccination and SARS-CoV-2 variants. Study-wide results and caveats: Non-spike TCR breadth did not differ much between vaccine and placebo recipients.

The clonotype originates from a person aged 18-60 years who received the Ad26.COV2.S COVID-19 vaccine or a placebo. Sequences were derived from peripheral blood, sampled in a trial of Ad26.COV2.S vaccine versus placebo.

CDR3 residues: CASTGSGSRNEQFF. The DNA of the CDR3 is TGTGCCAGCACAGGGAGCGGGTCGCGAAATGAGCAGTTCTTC. V and J are TRBV28 and TRBJ2-1; a possible D gene is TRBD2 (6 bases). V lost 7 bases to trimming and J lost 7 bases, with 17 bases between them. The CDR3 totals 14 residues. Germline V gene lookup returns CDR1 MDHEN and CDR2 SYDVKM.